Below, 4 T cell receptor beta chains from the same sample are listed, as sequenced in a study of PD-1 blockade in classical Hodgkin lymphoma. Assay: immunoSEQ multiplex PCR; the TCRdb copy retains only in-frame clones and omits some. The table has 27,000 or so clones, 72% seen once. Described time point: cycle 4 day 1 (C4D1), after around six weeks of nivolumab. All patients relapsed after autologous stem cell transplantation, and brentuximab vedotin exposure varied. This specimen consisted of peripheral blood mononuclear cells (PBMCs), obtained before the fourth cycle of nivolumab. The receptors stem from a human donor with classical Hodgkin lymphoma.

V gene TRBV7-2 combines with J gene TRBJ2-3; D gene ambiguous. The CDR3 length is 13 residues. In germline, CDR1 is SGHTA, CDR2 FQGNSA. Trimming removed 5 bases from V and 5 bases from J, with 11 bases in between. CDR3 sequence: CASSDTLLDTQYF. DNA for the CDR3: TGTGCCAGCAGCGACACCCTGCTAGATACGCAGTATTTT. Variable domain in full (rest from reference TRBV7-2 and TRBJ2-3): GAGVSQSPSNKVTEKGKDVELRCDPISGHTALYWYRQSLGQGLEFLIYFQGNSAPDKSGLPSDRFSAERTGGSVSTLTIQRTQQEDSAVYLCASSDTLLDTQYFGPGTRLTVL.

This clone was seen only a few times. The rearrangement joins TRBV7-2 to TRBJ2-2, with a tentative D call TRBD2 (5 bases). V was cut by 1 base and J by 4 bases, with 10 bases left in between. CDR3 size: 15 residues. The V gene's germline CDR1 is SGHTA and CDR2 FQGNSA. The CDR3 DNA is TGTGCCAGCAGCTTAGGGACTCCAAGCACCGGGGAGCTGTTTTTT. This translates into CASSLGTPSTGELFF.

The CDR3 is CASSAGYKNEQFF. CDR3 bases: TGCGCCAGCAGCGCAGGCTATAAAAATGAGCAGTTCTTC. The rearrangement links TRBV5-1 to TRBJ2-1; D is unclear. Germline assignment: CDR1 SGHRS and CDR2 YFSETQ. This CDR3 is 13 amino acids long. The V and J ends lost 4 bases and 7 bases respectively, with 12 bases between them.

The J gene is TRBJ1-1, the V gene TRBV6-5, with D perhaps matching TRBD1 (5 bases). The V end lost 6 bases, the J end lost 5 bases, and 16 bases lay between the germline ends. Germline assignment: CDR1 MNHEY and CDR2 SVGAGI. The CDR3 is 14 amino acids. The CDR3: CASSPQRGGTEAFF. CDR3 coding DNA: TGTGCCAGCAGCCCCCAACGGGGCGGGACTGAAGCTTTCTTT.